The sequence of this T cell receptor beta chain was determined in a study of CD8+ T cells in alopecia areata. Isolated RNA was reverse transcribed into cDNA used as the sequencing template. Data came from immunoSEQ multiplex PCR; TCRdb stores just in-frame clones and leaves some out. This table holds some 20,000 clones, roughly 60% found once. CD4+ lymphocytes from about five patients underwent sorting into CD25+CD127- populations. PBMCs yielded sorted CD4+ and CD8+ T cells. The CDR3 runs to 16 residues. Trimming took off 2 bases at V and 4 bases at J, with 18 bases between the two ends. The germline gives CDR1 MNHNS, CDR2 SASEGT.

Sequencing input: CD4+ Tregs sorted from blood. The sequence was collected from a human donor with alopecia areata. The chain has TRBV6-1 and TRBJ2-7; no definite D call. As DNA, the CDR3 is TGTGCCAGCAGTGAACCCCGGAATTCCCGTGATTACGAGCAGTACTTC. It encodes CASSEPRNSRDYEQYF.